This T cell receptor beta chain was sequenced in a study of CD8+ T cells in alopecia areata. Findings of the study overall: In patients, TCRs were shared less clearly than in mice, and HLA may possibly be involved. Elevated clonality characterized lesional scalp relative to normal scalp, particularly in alopecia totalis/universalis. Scalp sample sequencing also detects resident alphabeta T cells of normal skin.

Reverse transcription of extracted RNA yielded cDNA, which provided the sequencing template. Measured with immunoSEQ multiplex PCR; TCRdb has only the in-frame clones, and not every one. The sample records some 160,000 clones, 62% being singletons. Germline V gives CDR1 SQVTM, CDR2 ANQGSEA. Trimming took 0 bases from V and 5 from J, leaving 13 bases between them. The CDR3 has 14 residues. This clone was seen only a few times. As yet, its antigen is unknown. A FACSAria was used to sort CD4+ and CD8+ T cells. These cells came from PBMCs. The receptor's source is a human donor in good health. The V and J genes are TRBV29-1 and TRBJ2-5; D assignment may be TRBD1 or TRBD2 (6 bases each). The sample consisted of CD8+ T cells sorted from blood. The CDR3 DNA is TGCAGCGTTGAAGATGGAGGGGGGTACGAGACCCAGTACTTC. Translating gives CSVEDGGGYETQYF.